The 16 T cell receptor beta chains reported below all come from one sample, sequenced in a study of monozygotic twins with inflammatory bowel disease. TCRdb reanalyzed the 5' RACE reads and collapses them to one entry per CDR3 protein, without DNA. The sample is made up of 440,000 or so distinct CDR3 sequences, and the top ten hold 2% to 3% of it. The sequenced sample was blood. Source of these receptors: a human donor with ulcerative colitis or Crohn's disease, or a healthy co-twin of an affected twin (not recorded which).

This chain connects TRBV5-4 to TRBJ2-1; absent DNA, TCRdb's TRBD1 call cannot be checked. Germline loops: CDR1 SGHNT, CDR2 YYREEE (reference sequence). The CDR3 is made up of 17 amino acids. The CDR3 loop is CASSPVPTGDRRNEQFF.

CDR3 loop: CASRKSTDTQYF. The chain combines TRBV5-1 with TRBJ2-3. CDR1 and CDR2 from the germline V gene are SGHRS and YFSETQ. The CDR3 is 12 residues long.

The V call is TRBV30, the J call TRBJ2-7. Germline assignment: CDR1 GTSNPN and CDR2 SVGIG (reference sequence). This CDR3 comprises 13 residues. Here the CDR3 reads CAWTLGVRDEQYF.

V gene TRBV7-9 combines with J gene TRBJ2-4; absent DNA, TCRdb's TRBD1 call cannot be checked. The CDR3 runs to 14 residues. Per the germline V gene, CDR1 is SEHNR and CDR2 is FQNEAQ (reference sequence). The CDR3 region is CASSATGAKNIQYF.

The chain joins TRBV20-1 to TRBJ2-7; TCRdb proposes TRBD1, but this gene call is untestable without DNA. The germline CDR1 and CDR2 sequences are DFQATT and SNEGSKA (reference sequence). The CDR3 consists of 14 residues. CDR3 in amino acids: CSARGPDSSYEQYF.

The chain employs TRBV30 and TRBJ2-3; TCRdb indicates TRBD1, and absent DNA this call remains unverified. Germline CDR1 reads GTSNPN; CDR2 reads SVGIG (reference sequence). The CDR3 sequence is 14 residues long. The CDR3 here is CAWSVPLSARTQYF.

The V gene is TRBV12-3 or TRBV12-4, the J gene TRBJ2-1; lacking DNA, the TRBD1 call made by TCRdb goes unchecked. CDR3 size: 13 residues. This CDR3 reads CASSPVPHSEQFF.

The chain is built from TRBV6-6 and TRBJ2-7; TCRdb's D call of TRBD1 is untestable without DNA. The CDR3 runs to 14 residues. Germline CDR1 and CDR2: MNHNY and SVGAGI (reference sequence). CDR3 residues: CASSPGQGLHEQYF.

The rearrangement joins TRBV5-6 to TRBJ2-7. The CDR3 sequence is 12 residues long. CDR1 is SGHDT and CDR2 is YYEEEE in the germline V gene. The CDR3 sequence is CASSLNTHEQYF.

The chain recombines TRBV5-5 with TRBJ1-1. This CDR3 contains 13 residues. Germline assignment: CDR1 SGHKS and CDR2 YYEKEE (reference sequence). The CDR3 loop reads CASSLGGTTEAFF.

The V and J genes are TRBV7-2 and TRBJ2-6; TCRdb returns TRBD1, unconfirmable since there is no DNA. CDR3 size: 15 residues. Per the germline V gene, CDR1 is SGHTA and CDR2 is FQGNSA. Here the CDR3 reads CASSSTGGGANVLTF.

The chain recombines TRBV7-6 with TRBJ2-6; the D call from TCRdb, TRBD1, cannot be confirmed without DNA. This CDR3 region has 18 residues. Germline V CDR1 and CDR2: SGHVS, FNYEAQ. The CDR3: CASSLDRDSFSGANVLTF.

V usage is TRBV7-3 and J usage is TRBJ2-1; TCRdb gives TRBD2 as the D gene, but with no DNA this cannot be confirmed. CDR3 length: 15 residues. Germline lookup yields CDR1 SGHTA and CDR2 FQGTGA. The CDR3: CASSSLAGGYNEQFF.

The chain has TRBV19 and TRBJ2-6. The CDR3 consists of 16 residues. Germline V gene sequence: CDR1 LNHDA, CDR2 SQIVND (reference sequence). The CDR3 sequence is CASSDGLLSGANVLTF. The full variable domain, in which reference TRBV19 and TRBJ2-6 provide the parts outside the CDR3, is DGGITQSPKYLFRKEGQNVTLSCEQNLNHDAMYWYRQDPGQGLRLIYYSQIVNDFQKGDIAEGYSVSREKKESFPLTVTSAQKNPTAFYLCASSDGLLSGANVLTFGAGSRLTVL.

The chain recombines TRBV10-3 with TRBJ2-1. The CDR3 runs to 13 residues. Germline CDR1 ENHRY, CDR2 SYGVKD. CDR3 amino acids: CAISETRIDEQFF.

The chain uses TRBV6-5 and TRBJ1-1; with no DNA, the TCRdb D assignment of TRBD1 cannot be verified. This CDR3 is built from 16 residues. The germline gives CDR1 MNHEY, CDR2 SVGAGI. CDR3 loop: CASSSGTGARWTEAFF.